This is a list of T cell receptor beta chains from one sample in a study of CD8 T cells in Susac syndrome. TCRdb redid the calling of the immunoSEQ multiplex PCR reads with MiXCR, one entry per CDR3 protein. This table has 150,000 to 200,000 distinct CDR3 sequences, roughly 95% appearing once. Sequenced sample: CD4+ T cells from PBMCs. Source of these receptors: a human donor in good health. Each CDR3 is given with its conserved first and last residue. The D gene is left open where the match is weak. For some rows the clone size is stated as once, few or many, or as a class when expanded; others skip it.

abundance | d_gene | j_gene | v_gene | CDR3aa | CDR3nt
NA | NA | TRBJ1-1 | TRBV12-3/TRBV12-4 | CASTDGRPGEAFF | TGTGCCAGCACCGATGGGAGGCCCGGTGAAGCTTTCTTT
NA | TRBD2 | TRBJ2-4 | TRBV7-8 | CASSRGLAGTLAKNIQYF | TGTGCCAGCAGCCGCGGACTAGCGGGTACACTAGCCAAAAACATTCAGTACTTC
NA | NA | TRBJ1-1 | TRBV9 | CASSVDWGAEAFF | TGTGCCAGCAGCGTAGACTGGGGTGCTGAAGCTTTCTTT
NA | TRBD2 | TRBJ2-1 | TRBV7-7 | CASSSRLAEYNEQFF | TGTGCCAGCAGCTCACGACTAGCGGAATACAATGAGCAGTTCTTC
NA | NA | TRBJ2-2 | TRBV7-3 | CASSLEGRWGGELFF | TGTGCCAGCAGCCTAGAGGGAAGGTGGGGCGGGGAGCTGTTTTTT
NA | NA | TRBJ1-6 | TRBV7-2 | CASSLRSSPLHF | TGTGCCAGCAGCTTACGGAGTTCACCCCTCCACTTT
NA | NA | TRBJ1-1 | TRBV2 | CATRGQLNTEAFF | TGTGCCACCCGAGGCCAGCTGAACACTGAAGCTTTCTTT
NA | NA | TRBJ2-7 | TRBV3-1 | CASSLMQHNEQYF | TGTGCCAGCAGCCTTATGCAACACAACGAGCAGTACTTC
once | NA | TRBJ1-1 | TRBV4-1 | CASSQPGPPNTEAFF | TGCGCCAGCAGCCAACCGGGACCGCCGAACACTGAAGCTTTCTTT
few | TRBD1 | TRBJ1-2 | TRBV29-1 | CSVRGQGWDGYTF | TGCAGCGTGAGAGGACAGGGCTGGGATGGCTACACCTTC
NA | NA | TRBJ2-7 | TRBV29-1 | CSVDRAGSSEQYF | TGCAGCGTTGATAGGGCAGGGTCTAGCGAGCAGTACTTC
NA | NA | TRBJ2-3 | TRBV10-3 | CAISVMDTQYF | TGTGCCATCAGTGTTATGGATACGCAGTATTTT
NA | NA | TRBJ1-1 | TRBV20-1 | CSARVGGSTEAFF | TGCAGTGCTAGAGTGGGGGGGAGCACTGAAGCTTTCTTT
NA | TRBD2 | TRBJ2-2 | TRBV5-5 | CASSDSWGGTTGELFF | TGTGCCAGCAGCGACTCTTGGGGGGGAACCACCGGGGAGCTGTTTTTT
NA | TRBD1 | TRBJ1-2 | TRBV6-5 | CASSLTGVGGYTF | TGTGCCAGCAGCCTAACAGGGGTTGGTGGCTACACCTTC
NA | NA | TRBJ2-5 | TRBV19 | CASRSAETQYF | TGTGCCAGTAGATCAGCTGAGACCCAGTACTTC
NA | TRBD2 | TRBJ2-3 | TRBV3-1 | CASSQGTSGGTSQYF | TGTGCCAGCAGCCAAGGGACTAGCGGGGGGACTTCGCAGTATTTT
NA | TRBD2 | TRBJ2-2 | TRBV9 | CASSVAGLAGVGELFF | TGTGCCAGCAGCGTAGCGGGACTAGCGGGTGTCGGGGAGCTGTTTTTT
NA | NA | TRBJ1-1 | TRBV29-1 | CSRQPRKITEAFF | TGCAGTAGGCAGCCCAGGAAAATCACTGAAGCTTTCTTT
NA | NA | TRBJ1-4 | TRBV27 | CASSLWGLGAGEKLFF | TGTGCCAGCAGTTTATGGGGTCTGGGGGCAGGGGAAAAACTGTTTTTT
NA | TRBD2 | TRBJ2-1 | TRBV25-1 | CASSSFSGLASEQFF | TGTGCCAGCAGCTCATTTTCGGGACTAGCTAGCGAGCAGTTCTTC
NA | NA | TRBJ2-5 | TRBV16 | CASSQLGSIQETQYF | TGTGCCAGCAGCCAATTGGGGAGTATCCAAGAGACCCAGTACTTC
NA | NA | TRBJ2-5 | TRBV20-1 | CSARGGAIETQYF | TGCAGTGCAAGGGGCGGGGCGATTGAGACCCAGTACTTC
NA | TRBD2 | TRBJ2-3 | TRBV7-6 | CASSSGGATADTQYF | TGTGCCAGCAGCTCCGGGGGGGCCACGGCAGATACGCAGTATTTT
NA | TRBD2 | TRBJ2-5 | TRBV7-8 | CASSISGGEETQYF | TGTGCCAGCAGCATTAGCGGGGGAGAAGAGACCCAGTACTTC
once | NA | TRBJ1-2 | TRBV24-1 | CATTEAGGYTF | TGTGCCACCACCGAGGCTGGAGGCTACACCTTC
NA | TRBD1 | TRBJ1-2 | TRBV13 | CASSRWPGQRNYGYTF | TGTGCCAGCAGCAGGTGGCCGGGACAGCGAAACTATGGCTACACCTTC
NA | NA | TRBJ1-2 | TRBV6-1 | CASRFGTGYGYTF | TGTGCCAGCAGGTTCGGGACGGGCTATGGCTACACCTTC
NA | NA | TRBJ2-7 | TRBV4-2 | CASSISTYEQYF | TGTGCCAGCAGCATTAGCACCTACGAGCAGTACTTC
NA | NA | TRBJ2-2 | TRBV5-4 | CASSSEVANTGELFF | TGTGCCAGCAGCTCGGAGGTGGCAAACACCGGGGAGCTGTTTTTT
NA | TRBD2 | TRBJ2-1 | TRBV2 | CASRQLAGGLNEQFF | TGTGCCAGCAGGCAACTAGCGGGGGGGCTCAATGAGCAGTTCTTC
NA | NA | TRBJ1-2 | TRBV19 | CASSTPQGARGNYGYTF | TGTGCCAGTAGTACACCGCAGGGTGCGAGGGGAAACTATGGCTACACCTTC
NA | NA | TRBJ2-1 | TRBV12-3/TRBV12-4 | CASSLSHREQFF | TGTGCCAGCAGTTTATCCCATAGAGAGCAGTTCTTC
NA | TRBD1 | TRBJ1-5 | TRBV10-3 | CAISTGNNQPQHF | TGTGCCATTTCGACAGGGAACAATCAGCCCCAGCATTTT
NA | NA | TRBJ1-3 | TRBV6-1 | CASSRGDSGNTIYF | TGTGCCAGCAGTCGGGGGGACTCTGGAAACACCATATATTTT
NA | NA | TRBJ1-3 | TRBV30 | CAWSGNTIYF | TGTGCCTGGAGCGGAAACACCATATATTTT
NA | NA | TRBJ1-1 | TRBV11-1 | CASSLGSTVNTEAFF | TGTGCCAGCAGCTTAGGGTCGACGGTGAACACTGAAGCTTTCTTT
NA | NA | TRBJ2-3 | TRBV24-1 | CATFGLKSTDTQYF | TGTGCCACCTTTGGGCTCAAAAGCACAGATACGCAGTATTTT
NA | NA | TRBJ2-3 | TRBV7-2 | CASSLFGVEAGDVADTQYF | TGTGCCAGCAGCTTATTCGGCGTAGAGGCAGGGGATGTAGCAGATACGCAGTATTTT